The rows below give T cell receptor beta chains drawn from one sample of a study of radiotherapy plus CTLA-4 blockade in lung cancer. This table comes from immunoSEQ multiplex PCR, and its TCRdb copy is limited to in-frame clones, with some not included. The sample includes roughly 68,000 clones, around four fifths of them seen just once. Sequencing used peripheral blood, obtained from a patient treated with radiotherapy plus ipilimumab. The receptors originated from a human donor with non-small cell lung cancer who had a complete response to radiotherapy plus ipilimumab. The CDR3 runs from the conserved cysteine through the conserved F or W. Fields, in order: J gene, V gene, CDR3 protein.

>TRBJ1-5|TRBV5-1
CASSLEGGNQPQHF
>TRBJ2-5|TRBV9
CASSVEGGETQYF
>TRBJ2-1|TRBV6-4
CASSEYGQGANNEQFF
>TRBJ1-1|TRBV28
CASRQGNTEAFF
>TRBJ2-2|TRBV19
CASRPGVGGELFF
>TRBJ2-3|TRBV10-1
CASSGSSGRAPSQYF
>TRBJ2-3|TRBV25-1
CASSEVLGTQYF
>TRBJ2-1|TRBV2
CASSGERAANNEQFF
>TRBJ2-2|TRBV2
CASSEGVAGYTLNLGGELFF
>TRBJ2-5|TRBV5-1
CASTGGETQYF
>TRBJ2-3|TRBV6-5
CASSYGAGGPLDTQYF
>TRBJ1-1|TRBV11-2
CASSFTGTVNTEAFF
>TRBJ1-5|TRBV30
CAWTLDSNQPQHF
>TRBJ2-3|TRBV5-1
CASSFGLAGNTQYF
>TRBJ2-2|TRBV30
CAWSPTDRPLNTGELFF
>TRBJ2-1|TRBV14
CASSQDRGTLAYNEQFF
>TRBJ2-5|TRBV27
CASSGHLQETQYF
>TRBJ2-6|TRBV6-5
CASRTSTGANVLTF
>TRBJ1-5|TRBV6-1
CASSAFTSGTGNQPQHF
>TRBJ2-1|TRBV10-3
CAISDPMGLAGVSSYNEQFF
>TRBJ1-2|TRBV19
CASSMVGNYGYTF
>TRBJ1-3|TRBV10-1
CASPSLDGNTIYF
>TRBJ2-1|TRBV9
CASSDAPGGPENEQFF
>TRBJ2-7|TRBV7-8
CASSLGFRTGGSYEQYF
>TRBJ2-7|TRBV2
CASSDTSGGLLEQYF
>TRBJ2-1|TRBV4-1
CASSHSGSYNEQFF
>TRBJ1-5|TRBV4-1
CASSLGTGGNQPQHF
>TRBJ2-3|TRBV18
CASSPPSTDTQYF
>TRBJ1-1|TRBV9
CASSARGGVNTEAFF
>TRBJ1-3|TRBV7-8
CASSSQGAVNTIYF
>TRBJ1-4|TRBV19
CATHEGLGEKLFF
>TRBJ1-2|TRBV5-6
CASSLEVRGNNYGYTF
>TRBJ1-2|TRBV14
CASSADRAFDGYTF